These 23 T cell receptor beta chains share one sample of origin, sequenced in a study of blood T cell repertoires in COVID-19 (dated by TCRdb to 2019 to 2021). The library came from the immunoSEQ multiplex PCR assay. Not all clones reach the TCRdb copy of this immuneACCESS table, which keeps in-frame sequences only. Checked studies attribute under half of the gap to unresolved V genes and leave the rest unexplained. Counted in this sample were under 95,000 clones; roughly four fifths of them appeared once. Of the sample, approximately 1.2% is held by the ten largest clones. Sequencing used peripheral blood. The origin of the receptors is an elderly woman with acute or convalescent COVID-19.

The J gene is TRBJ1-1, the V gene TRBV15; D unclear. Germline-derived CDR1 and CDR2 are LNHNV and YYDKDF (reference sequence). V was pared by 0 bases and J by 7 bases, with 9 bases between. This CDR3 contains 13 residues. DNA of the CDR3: TGTGCCACCAGCAGAGATCCCGGGGATGAAGCTTTCTTT. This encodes CATSRDPGDEAFF.

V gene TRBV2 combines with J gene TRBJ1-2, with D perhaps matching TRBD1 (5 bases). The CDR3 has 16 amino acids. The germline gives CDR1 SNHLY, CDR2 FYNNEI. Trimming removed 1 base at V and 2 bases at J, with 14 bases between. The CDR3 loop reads CASSEGQGVGNYGYTF. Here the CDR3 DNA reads TGTGCCAGCAGTGAAGGGCAGGGTGTAGGGAACTATGGCTACACCTTC.

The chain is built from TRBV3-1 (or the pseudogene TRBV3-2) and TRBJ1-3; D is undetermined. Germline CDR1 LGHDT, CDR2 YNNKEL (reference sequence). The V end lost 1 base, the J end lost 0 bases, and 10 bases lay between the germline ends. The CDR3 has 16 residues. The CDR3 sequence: CASSQVPGDSGNTIYF. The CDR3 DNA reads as TGTGCCAGCAGCCAAGTGCCGGGTGACTCTGGAAACACCATATATTTT.

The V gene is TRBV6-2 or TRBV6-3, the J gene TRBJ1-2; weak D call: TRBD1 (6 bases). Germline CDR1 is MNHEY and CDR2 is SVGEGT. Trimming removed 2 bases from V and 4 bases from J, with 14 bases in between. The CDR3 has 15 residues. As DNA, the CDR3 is TGTGCCAGCAGTTACCCCGGGACAACCGGCTATGGCTACACCTTC. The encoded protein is CASSYPGTTGYGYTF.

The CDR3 region is CASSHRGYGEKLFF. The DNA for the CDR3 is TGCGCCAGCAGCCACAGGGGATATGGAGAAAAACTGTTTTTT. This chain links TRBV4-1 with TRBJ1-4, with D possibly being TRBD1 (6 bases). Trimming shortened V by 3 bases and J by 8 bases, and 13 bases separated the two germline ends. The CDR3 length is 14 residues. Germline V gene data show CDR1 as MGHRA and CDR2 as YSYEKL.

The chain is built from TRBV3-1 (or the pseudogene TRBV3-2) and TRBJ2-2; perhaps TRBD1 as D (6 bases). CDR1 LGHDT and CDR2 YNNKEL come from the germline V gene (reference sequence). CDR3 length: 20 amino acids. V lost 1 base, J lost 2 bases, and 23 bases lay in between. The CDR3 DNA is TGTGCCAGCAGCCAAGGAGCAAGGGACACCCGGAATTTTAACACCGGGGAGCTGTTTTTT. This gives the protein CASSQGARDTRNFNTGELFF.

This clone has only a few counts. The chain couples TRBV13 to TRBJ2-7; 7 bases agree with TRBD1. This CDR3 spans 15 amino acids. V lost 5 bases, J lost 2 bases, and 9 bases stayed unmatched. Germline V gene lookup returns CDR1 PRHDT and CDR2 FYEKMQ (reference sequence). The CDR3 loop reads CASSHRSQGTYEQYF. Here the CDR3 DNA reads TGTGCCAGCAGCCACCGATCACAGGGGACCTACGAGCAGTACTTC.

CDR3: CASAVGRNGELFF. The CDR3 nucleotides are TGTGCCAGTGCCGTGGGGAGGAACGGGGAGCTGTTTTTT. The V and J genes are TRBV6-6 and TRBJ2-2, with D perhaps TRBD2 (6 bases). V was trimmed by 9 bases and J by 7 bases, leaving 15 bases between them. The CDR3 has 13 amino acids. From germline, CDR1 is MNHNY and CDR2 SVGAGI (reference sequence).

This CDR3 reads CASIPSPGQTYGYTF. Here the CDR3 DNA reads TGCGCCAGCATACCCTCCCCAGGACAGACCTATGGCTACACCTTC. This chain uses TRBV5-1 with TRBJ1-2, with TRBD1 as a possible D gene (6 bases). V was cut by 6 bases and J by 4 bases, with 19 bases left in between. The CDR3 is made up of 15 amino acids. The germline gives CDR1 SGHRS, CDR2 YFSETQ.

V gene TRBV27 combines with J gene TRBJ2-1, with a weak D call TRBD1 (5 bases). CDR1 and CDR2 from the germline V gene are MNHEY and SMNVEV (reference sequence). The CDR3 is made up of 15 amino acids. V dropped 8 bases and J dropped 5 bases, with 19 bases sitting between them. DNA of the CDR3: TGTGCCAGCGAGACGAAACGACAGCCGAACAATGAGCAGTTCTTC. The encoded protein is CASETKRQPNNEQFF.

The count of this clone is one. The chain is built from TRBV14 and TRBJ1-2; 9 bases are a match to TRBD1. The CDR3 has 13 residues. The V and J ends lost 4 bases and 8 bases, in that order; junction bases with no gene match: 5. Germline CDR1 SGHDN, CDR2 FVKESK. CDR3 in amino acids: CASSLRDREGYTF. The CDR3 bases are TGTGCCAGCAGCCTCCGGGACAGGGAAGGCTACACCTTC.

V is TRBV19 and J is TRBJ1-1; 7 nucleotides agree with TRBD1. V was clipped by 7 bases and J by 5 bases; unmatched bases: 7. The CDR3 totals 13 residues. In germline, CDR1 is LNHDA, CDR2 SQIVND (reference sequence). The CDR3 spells CASTGTARTEAFF. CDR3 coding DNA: TGTGCCAGTACCGGGACAGCGAGAACTGAAGCTTTCTTT.

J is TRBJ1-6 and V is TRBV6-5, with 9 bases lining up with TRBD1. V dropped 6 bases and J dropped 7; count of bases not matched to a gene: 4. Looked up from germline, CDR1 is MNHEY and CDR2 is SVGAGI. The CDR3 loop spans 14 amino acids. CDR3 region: CASSLTGGNSPLHF. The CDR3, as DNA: TGTGCCAGCAGCCTTACAGGGGGCAATTCACCCCTCCACTTT.

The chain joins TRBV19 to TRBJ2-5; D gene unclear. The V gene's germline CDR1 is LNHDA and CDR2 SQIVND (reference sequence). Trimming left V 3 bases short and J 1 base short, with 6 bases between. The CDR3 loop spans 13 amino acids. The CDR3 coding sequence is TGTGCCAGTAGTATTAACAGCCAAGAGACCCAGTACTTC. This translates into CASSINSQETQYF.

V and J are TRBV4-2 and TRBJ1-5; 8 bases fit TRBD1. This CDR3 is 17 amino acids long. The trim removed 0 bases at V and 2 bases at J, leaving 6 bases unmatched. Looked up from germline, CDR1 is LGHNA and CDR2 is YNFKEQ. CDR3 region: CASSQEMQGAGNQPQHF. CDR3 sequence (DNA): TGTGCCAGCAGCCAAGAAATGCAGGGGGCGGGCAATCAGCCCCAGCATTTT.

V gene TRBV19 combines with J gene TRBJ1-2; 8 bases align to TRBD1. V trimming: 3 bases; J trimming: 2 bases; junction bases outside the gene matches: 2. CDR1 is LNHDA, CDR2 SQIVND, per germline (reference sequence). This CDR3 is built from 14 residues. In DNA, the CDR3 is TGTGCCAGTAGTATCGGACAGGGAAACTATGGCTACACCTTC. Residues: CASSIGQGNYGYTF.

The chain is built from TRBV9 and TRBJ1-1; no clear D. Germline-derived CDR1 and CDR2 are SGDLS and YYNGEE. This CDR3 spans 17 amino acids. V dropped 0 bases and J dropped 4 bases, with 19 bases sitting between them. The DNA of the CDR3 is TGTGCCAGCAGCGTAGTAGGGCATGGGAGGTCAGCCACTGAAGCTTTCTTT. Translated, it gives CASSVVGHGRSATEAFF.

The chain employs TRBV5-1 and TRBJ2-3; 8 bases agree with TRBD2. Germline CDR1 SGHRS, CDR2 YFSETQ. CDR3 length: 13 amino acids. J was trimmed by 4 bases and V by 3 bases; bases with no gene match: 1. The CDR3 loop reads CASSSGGADTQYF. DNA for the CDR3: TGCGCCAGCAGCTCCGGGGGGGCAGATACGCAGTATTTT.

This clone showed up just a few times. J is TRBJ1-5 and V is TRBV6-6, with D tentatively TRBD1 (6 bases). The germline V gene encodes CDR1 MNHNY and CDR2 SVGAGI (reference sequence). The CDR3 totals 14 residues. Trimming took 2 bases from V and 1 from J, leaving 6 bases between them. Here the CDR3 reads CASSYGGSNQPQHF. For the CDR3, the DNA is TGTGCCAGCAGTTACGGGGGCAGCAATCAGCCCCAGCATTTT.

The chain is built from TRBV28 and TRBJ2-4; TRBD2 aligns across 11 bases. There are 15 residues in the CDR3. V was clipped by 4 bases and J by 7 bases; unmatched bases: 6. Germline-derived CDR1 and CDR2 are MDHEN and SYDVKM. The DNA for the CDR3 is TGTGCCAGCAGTTCCGGACTAGCGGGCGGGAACATTCAGTACTTC. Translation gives CASSSGLAGGNIQYF.

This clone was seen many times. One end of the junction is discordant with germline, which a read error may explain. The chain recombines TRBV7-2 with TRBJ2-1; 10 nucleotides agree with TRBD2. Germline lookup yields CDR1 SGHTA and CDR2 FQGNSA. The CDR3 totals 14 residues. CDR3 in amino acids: CASSLAGEYNEQFF. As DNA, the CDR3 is TGTGCCAGCAGCCTAGCGGGAGAATACAATGAGCAGTTCTTC.

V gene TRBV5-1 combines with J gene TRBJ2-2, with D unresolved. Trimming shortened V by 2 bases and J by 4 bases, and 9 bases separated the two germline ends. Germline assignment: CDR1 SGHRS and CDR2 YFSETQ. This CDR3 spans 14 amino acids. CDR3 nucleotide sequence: TGCGCCAGCAGCTTAACTGTGAGCACCGGGGAGCTGTTTTTT. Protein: CASSLTVSTGELFF. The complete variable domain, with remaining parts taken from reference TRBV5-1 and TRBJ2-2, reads KAGVTQTPRYLIKTRGQQVTLSCSPISGHRSVSWYQQTPGQGLQFLFEYFSETQRNKGNFPGRFSGRQFSNSRSEMNVSTLELGDSALYLCASSLTVSTGELFFGEGSRLTVL.

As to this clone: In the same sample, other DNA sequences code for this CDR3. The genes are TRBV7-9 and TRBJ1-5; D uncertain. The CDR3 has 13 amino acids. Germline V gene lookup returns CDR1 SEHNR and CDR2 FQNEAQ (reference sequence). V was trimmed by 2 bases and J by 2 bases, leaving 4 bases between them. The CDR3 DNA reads TGTGCCAGCAGCTTAACGGGCAATCAGCCCCAGCATTTT. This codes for CASSLTGNQPQHF.